The clone carrying this T cell receptor beta chain was counted a few times. Some clones are missing from TCRdb's copy, which holds only in-frame ones; the method was immunoSEQ multiplex PCR. Of 250,000 to 300,000 clones in the sample, around 90% were seen once. Clinical history as reported by participants underpinned cohort assignment. This CDR3 contains 13 residues. Germline assignment: CDR1 LNHDA and CDR2 SQIVND (reference sequence). J lost 8 bases, V lost 5 bases, and 7 bases had no gene match. This sample was taken from a study of blood T cell repertoires in COVID-19. As for the study in general: Nucleic acid was either cDNA or gDNA, and it came from T cells, B-cell-depleted T cells, or PBMCs.

This sequence originates from a middle-aged woman with acute COVID-19. Sample: PBMCs or T cells enriched from blood (not recorded which). The chain employs TRBV19 and TRBJ1-2, with TRBD1 identical over 8 bases. The CDR3 region is CASSPSDREGYTF. CDR3 DNA: TGTGCCAGTAGTCCCTCGGACAGGGAGGGCTACACCTTC.